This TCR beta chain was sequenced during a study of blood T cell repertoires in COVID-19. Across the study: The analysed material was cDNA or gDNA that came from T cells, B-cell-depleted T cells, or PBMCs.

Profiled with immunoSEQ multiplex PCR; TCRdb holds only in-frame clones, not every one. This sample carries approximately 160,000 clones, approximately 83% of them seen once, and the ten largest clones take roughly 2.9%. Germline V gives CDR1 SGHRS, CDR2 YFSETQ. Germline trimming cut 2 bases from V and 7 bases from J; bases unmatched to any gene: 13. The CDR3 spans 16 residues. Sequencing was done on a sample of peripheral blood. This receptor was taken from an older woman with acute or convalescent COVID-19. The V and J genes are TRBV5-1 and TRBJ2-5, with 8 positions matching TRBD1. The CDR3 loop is CASSFRAGGSPVTQYF. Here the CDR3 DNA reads TGCGCCAGCAGCTTCCGGGCAGGGGGCTCCCCGGTGACCCAGTACTTC.